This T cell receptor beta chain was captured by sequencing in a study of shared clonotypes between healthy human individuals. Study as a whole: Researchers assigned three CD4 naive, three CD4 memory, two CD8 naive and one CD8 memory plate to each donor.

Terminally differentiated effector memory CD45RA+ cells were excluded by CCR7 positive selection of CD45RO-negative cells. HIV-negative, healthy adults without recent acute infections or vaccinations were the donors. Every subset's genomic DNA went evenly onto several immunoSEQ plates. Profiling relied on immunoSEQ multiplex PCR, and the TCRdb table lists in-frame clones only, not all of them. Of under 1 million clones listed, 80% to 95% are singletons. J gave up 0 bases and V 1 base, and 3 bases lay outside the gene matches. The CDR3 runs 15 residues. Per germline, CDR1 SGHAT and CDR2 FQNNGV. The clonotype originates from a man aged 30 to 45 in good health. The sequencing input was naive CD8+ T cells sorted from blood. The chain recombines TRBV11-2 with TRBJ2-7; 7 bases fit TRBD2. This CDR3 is CASSLGTSPSYEQYF. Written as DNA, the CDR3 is TGTGCCAGCAGCTTAGGGACTAGTCCCTCCTACGAGCAGTACTTC.